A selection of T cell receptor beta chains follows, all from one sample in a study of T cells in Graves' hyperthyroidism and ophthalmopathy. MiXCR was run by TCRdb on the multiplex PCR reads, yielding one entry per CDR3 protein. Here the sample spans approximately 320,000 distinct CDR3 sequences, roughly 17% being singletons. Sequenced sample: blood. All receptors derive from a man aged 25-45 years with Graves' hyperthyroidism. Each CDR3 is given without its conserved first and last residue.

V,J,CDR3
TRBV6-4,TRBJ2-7,ASSWSGIAYEQY
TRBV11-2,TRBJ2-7,ASSKGLAGAYEQY
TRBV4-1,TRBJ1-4,ASSIREPNEKLF
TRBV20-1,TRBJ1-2,SDKRNYGYT
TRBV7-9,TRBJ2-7,ASSLLRSGGEQY
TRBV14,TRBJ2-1,ASSRSGLYNGQF
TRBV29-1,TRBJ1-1,SVSGTGVLAEAF
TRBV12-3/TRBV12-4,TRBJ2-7,ASSSPTTGLYEQY
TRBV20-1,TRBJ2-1,SASPGTSGWNEQF
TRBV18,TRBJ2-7,ASSGLAGERAYEQY
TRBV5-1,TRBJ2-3,ASSLGQDADTQY
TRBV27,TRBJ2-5,ASSRTQMGETQY
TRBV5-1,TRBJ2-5,ASSLDRPNRETQY
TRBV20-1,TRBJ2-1,SLQGSSANEQF
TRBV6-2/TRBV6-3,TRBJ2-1,ASSGGPSYNEQF
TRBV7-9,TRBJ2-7,AGQKGALLTSKQY
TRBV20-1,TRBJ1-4,SALGGDEKLF
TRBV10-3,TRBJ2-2,AISGDANTGELF
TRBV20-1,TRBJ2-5,SIRDRVSETQY
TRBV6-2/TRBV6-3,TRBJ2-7,ASSVGMRGGSTYEQY
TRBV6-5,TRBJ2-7,ASSYRYEQY
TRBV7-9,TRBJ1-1,ASSPRDSAF
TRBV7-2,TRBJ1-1,ASSIRQGSGTEAF
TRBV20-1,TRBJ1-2,SARDPTLGYGYT
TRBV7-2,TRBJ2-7,ASSLDATGYEQY
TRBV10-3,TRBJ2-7,AISTAYEQY
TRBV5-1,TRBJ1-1,ASSLDFGTEAF
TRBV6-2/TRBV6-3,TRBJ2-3,ASSYGLAGHTDTQY
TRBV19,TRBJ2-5,ASSLNDRGGETQY
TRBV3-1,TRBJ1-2,ASSSTFPFGGYT
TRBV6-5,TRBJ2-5,ASSYSTGFGETQY
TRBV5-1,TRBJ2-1,ASSSTGTGIWNEQF
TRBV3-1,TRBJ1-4,ASLANEKLF
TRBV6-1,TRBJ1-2,ANLHTSYGYT
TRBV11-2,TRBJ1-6,ASSPRAAPLH
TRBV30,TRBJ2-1,AWSRPGAGYNEQF
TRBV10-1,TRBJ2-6,ASSLLISSGRISGANVLT
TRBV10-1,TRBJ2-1,ASSSGQGGADEQF
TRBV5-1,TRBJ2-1,ASSLGQRGEQF
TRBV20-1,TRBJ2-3,SAHRTGVRTDTQY
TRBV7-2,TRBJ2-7,ASSWGTSEVYEQY
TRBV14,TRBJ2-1,ASSQVFHLLAGNSYNEQF
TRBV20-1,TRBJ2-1,SARSAGEGINEQF
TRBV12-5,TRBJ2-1,ASGSPRSGGPEQF
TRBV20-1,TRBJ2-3,SASRREGSTDTQY
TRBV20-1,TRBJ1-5,SARDGRQGGNQPQH
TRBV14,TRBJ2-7,ASSLEESSGSYEQY
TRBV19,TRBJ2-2,ASSRGTSGATNTGELF
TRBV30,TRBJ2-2,AWSVGVGGELF
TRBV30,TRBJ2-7,AWLGGAYEQY
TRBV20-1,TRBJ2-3,SARGLTVDTQY
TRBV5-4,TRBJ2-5,ASSLPELQETQY
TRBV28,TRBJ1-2,ASSTGQALYGYT
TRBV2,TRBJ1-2,ASSRNSNYGYT
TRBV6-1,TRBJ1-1,ASKLGVRTEAF
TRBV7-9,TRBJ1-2,ASSASRDGNYGYT
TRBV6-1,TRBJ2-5,ASSPMGGLGQY